These 13 T cell receptor beta chains originate from one sample sequenced in a study of OX40 agonist ivuxolimab in advanced cancers. The assay was immunoSEQ multiplex PCR, and TCRdb's table has in-frame clones only and misses some. This table has around 86,000 clones, approximately 91% appearing once. This specimen was CD4+ or CD8+ T cells sorted from blood, taken in a trial of the OX40 agonist ivuxolimab. The receptor source for this set is an adult with an advanced solid tumor such as melanoma, head and neck, liver or kidney cancer.

The V call is TRBV7-2, the J call TRBJ2-1; 7 nucleotides agree with TRBD2. Germline lookup yields CDR1 SGHTA and CDR2 FQGNSA. The CDR3 totals 15 residues. J gave up 4 bases and V 4 bases, and 7 bases lay outside the gene matches. CDR3 sequence: CASSSRTGGYNEQFF. In DNA form, the CDR3 reads TGTGCCAGCAGCTCCCGAACGGGGGGATACAATGAGCAGTTCTTC.

CDR3 protein: CASSEFFQYTGELFF. The CDR3 DNA is TGTGCCAGCAGTGAGTTTTTCCAGTACACCGGGGAGCTGTTTTTT. The J gene is TRBJ2-2, the V gene TRBV2; D is undetermined. Per germline, CDR1 SNHLY and CDR2 FYNNEI. The CDR3 length is 15 residues. V lost 3 bases to trimming and J lost 3 bases, with 11 bases between them.

This clone was detected only once. The CDR3 DNA follows: TGTGCCAGCTCACCACCAGGGATCAGGGGGGACACTGAAGCTTTCTTT. It codes for CASSPPGIRGDTEAFF. The gene calls are TRBV18 and TRBJ1-1, with 7 bases aligning to TRBD1. The CDR3 is 16 residues long. CDR1 is KGHSH, CDR2 LQKENI, per germline. The V gene end was trimmed by 0 bases and the J gene end by 3 bases; junction bases not matched to a gene: 7.

The chain uses TRBV29-1 and TRBJ1-4; maybe TRBD1 (5 bases). This CDR3 contains 13 residues. Trimming left V 7 bases short and J 0 bases short, with 9 bases between. Germline CDR1 and CDR2: SQVTM and ANQGSEA. CDR3: CSASGTTNEKLFF. The DNA for the CDR3 is TGCAGCGCATCAGGGACAACTAATGAAAAACTGTTTTTT.

The chain uses TRBV15 and TRBJ2-1; no clear D. Trimming left V 0 bases short and J 7 bases short, with 13 bases between. The CDR3 covers 15 residues. From germline, CDR1 is LNHNV and CDR2 YYDKDF (reference sequence). CDR3 bases: TGTGCCACCAGCAGAGACAGGCGCAAAGAGAATGAGCAGTTCTTC. Translating gives CATSRDRRKENEQFF.

This clone showed up just once. This chain connects TRBV29-1 to TRBJ2-1, with 13 bases identical to TRBD2. V dropped 1 base and J dropped 7; count of bases not matched to a gene: 7. Germline V lookup: CDR1 SQVTM, CDR2 ANQGSEA. The CDR3 spans 16 residues. This chain's CDR3 is CSVEVRTSGRGNEQFF. CDR3 DNA sequence: TGCAGCGTTGAAGTCCGAACTAGCGGGAGGGGTAATGAGCAGTTCTTC.

This rearrangement joins TRBV2 to TRBJ2-2; D is ambiguous. With 4 bases removed from V and 3 bases from J, the gap between germline ends came to 9 bases. Germline lookup yields CDR1 SNHLY and CDR2 FYNNEI. CDR3 length: 14 amino acids. The CDR3 sequence: CASSVDGDTGELFF. As DNA, the CDR3 is TGTGCCAGCAGTGTAGATGGGGACACCGGGGAGCTGTTTTTT.

J is TRBJ2-2 and V is TRBV18; 7 bases match TRBD1. Germline values: CDR1 KGHSH, CDR2 LQKENI. V lost 4 bases and J lost 5; bases outside the gene matches: 10. This CDR3 spans 16 amino acids. CDR3 region: CASSRSKDRTTGELFF. DNA of the CDR3: TGTGCCAGCTCACGGAGTAAGGACAGGACTACCGGGGAGCTGTTTTTT. Based on the CDR3 plus reference TRBV18 and TRBJ2-2, the full variable domain is NAGVMQNPRHLVRRRGQEARLRCSPMKGHSHVYWYRQLPEEGLKFMVYLQKENIIDESGMPKERFSAEFPKEGPSILRIQQVVRGDSAAYFCASSRSKDRTTGELFFGEGSRLTVL.

V gene TRBV7-9 combines with J gene TRBJ2-3; D may be TRBD2 (5 bases). The CDR3 runs to 19 residues. In germline, CDR1 is SEHNR, CDR2 FQNEAQ (reference sequence). V was clipped by 2 bases and J by 0 bases, with 21 bases between them. The CDR3 loop is CASSLPLSYAEASTDTQYF. CDR3 DNA: TGTGCCAGCAGCTTACCTTTAAGCTACGCGGAGGCTAGCACAGATACGCAGTATTTT. Based on the CDR3 plus reference TRBV7-9 and TRBJ2-3, the full variable domain is DTGVSQNPRHKITKRGQNVTFRCDPISEHNRLYWYRQTLGQGPEFLTYFQNEAQLEKSRLLSDRFSAERPKGSFSTLEIQRTEQGDSAMYLCASSLPLSYAEASTDTQYFGPGTRLTVL.

The sample holds one count of this clone. V and J are TRBV7-8 and TRBJ2-2; D remains ambiguous. The CDR3 length is 15 residues. Trimming pared 3 bases from V and 5 bases from J, leaving 13 bases between. The V gene's germline CDR1 is SGHVS and CDR2 FQNEAQ. CDR3 DNA sequence: TGTGCCAGCAGCTTCCCGGCGGCTGTTACCGGGGAGCTGTTTTTT. It encodes CASSFPAAVTGELFF.

The J gene is TRBJ1-1, the V gene TRBV10-3; tentatively, D is TRBD1 (5 bases). Germline V gene data show CDR1 as ENHRY and CDR2 as SYGVKD. This CDR3 contains 11 residues. Trimming cost V 4 bases and J 7 bases, with 7 bases left between them. CDR3 DNA: TGTGCCATCAGTGGGGGCGATGAAGCTTTCTTT. This codes for CAISGGDEAFF.

The V call is TRBV27, the J call TRBJ1-6; the match to TRBD1 covers 8 bases. Germline lookup yields CDR1 MNHEY and CDR2 SMNVEV (reference sequence). Unmatched junction bases numbered 8, after V lost 5 bases and J lost 14 bases. The CDR3 runs to 13 residues. The CDR3 DNA sequence: TGTGCCAGCAGTACGACGACAGGGGTCACCCTCCACTTT. It translates to CASSTTTGVTLHF.

The chain combines TRBV19 with TRBJ2-5; TRBD1 or TRBD2 may be the D gene (5 bases each). The germline V gene has CDR1 LNHDA and CDR2 SQIVND (reference sequence). The CDR3 spans 14 residues. V dropped 5 bases and J dropped 6 bases, with 16 bases sitting between them. The DNA for the CDR3 is TGTGCCAGTAGTCTCGGGACCCGAGGACAGACCCAGTACTTC. This sequence encodes CASSLGTRGQTQYF.